This entry lists 10 T cell receptor beta chains sequenced from one sample in a study of T cells after posttransplantation cyclophosphamide. The assay was immunoSEQ multiplex PCR, and TCRdb's table has in-frame clones only and misses some. The sample presents roughly 14,000 clones, none singletons. Busulfan-fludarabine conditioning, marrow transplant, and cyclophosphamide on days +3 and +4 were administered. Sequencing used PBMCs, obtained around 1,200 days after allogeneic stem cell transplant with posttransplant cyclophosphamide. The receptor set was obtained from a female patient in her forties or fifties who received an allogeneic stem cell transplant from a related donor, was CMV-positive, and had no GVHD. Some of these T cells may belong to the graft donor.

This clone was recorded many times. The rearrangement uses TRBV29-1 and TRBJ1-1; TRBD1 might be the D (6 bases). The V end was cut by 0 bases, the J end by 1 base, with 6 bases between. CDR1 SQVTM and CDR2 ANQGSEA come from the germline V gene. The CDR3 consists of 13 residues. The DNA for the CDR3 is TGCAGCGTTGAAGACAGGGGGAACACTGAAGCTTTCTTT. Residues: CSVEDRGNTEAFF.

This clone was seen only a few times. This chain joins TRBV7-9 and TRBJ2-5; D may be TRBD2 (6 bases). The germline CDR1 and CDR2 sequences are SEHNR and FQNEAQ (reference sequence). The CDR3 is 15 amino acids. Between the trimmed V and J ends, which lost 1 base and 4 bases, there was a span of 13 bases. The CDR3 sequence: CASSLDDRTTETQYF. As DNA, the CDR3 is TGTGCCAGCAGCTTAGACGATAGGACTACAGAGACCCAGTACTTC.

The rearrangement links TRBV5-8 to TRBJ2-7; D uncertain. There are 13 residues in the CDR3. V was cut by 5 bases and J by 1 base, with 10 bases left in between. Germline-derived CDR1 and CDR2 are SGHTS and YDEGEE. The CDR3 region is CASSSRHSYEQYF. Here the CDR3 DNA reads TGTGCCAGCAGTTCGAGACATTCCTACGAGCAGTACTTC.

There are many counts of this clone. The chain has TRBV28 and TRBJ2-1; 12 nucleotides agree with TRBD2. Trimming took 5 bases from V and 5 from J; bases not matched to a gene: 1. The CDR3 covers 14 residues. CDR1 and CDR2 from the germline V gene are MDHEN and SYDVKM. The DNA for the CDR3 is TGTGCCAGCAGTCTAGCGGGGGGGGACAATGAGCAGTTCTTC. It translates to CASSLAGGDNEQFF.

This clone was found many times. The chain links TRBV5-1 to TRBJ2-3; 7 nucleotides line up with TRBD2. The germline CDR1 and CDR2 sequences are SGHRS and YFSETQ. This CDR3 is built from 15 residues. V gave up 1 base and J gave up 2 bases; unmatched junction bases: 4. CDR3 sequence: CASSLSRDYTDTQYF. The CDR3 nucleotides read TGCGCCAGCAGCTTGAGTCGGGACTACACAGATACGCAGTATTTT.

In this sample, this clone turned up many times. The chain has TRBV7-3 and TRBJ2-5, with a tentative D call TRBD1 (6 bases). The ends were cut back, 4 bases at V and 4 bases at J, with 16 bases in the middle. Germline V CDR1 and CDR2: SGHTA, FQGTGA. The CDR3 totals 15 residues. CDR3 loop: CASSCAKLRGETQYF. CDR3 DNA sequence: TGTGCCAGCAGCTGTGCAAAACTCAGGGGAGAGACCCAGTACTTC.

In this sample, this clone turned up many times. The V and J genes are TRBV6-5 and TRBJ1-5; D unclear. Per the germline V gene, CDR1 is MNHEY and CDR2 is SVGAGI. The CDR3 spans 13 residues. V shed 5 bases and J shed 11 bases, with 16 bases lying between them. CDR3 amino acids: CASSIGRVGAQHF. The CDR3 region has the DNA TGTGCCAGCAGTATTGGGAGGGTTGGAGCCCAGCATTTT.

This clone has at least ten counts. The chain combines TRBV6-5 with TRBJ1-6; 8 bases line up with TRBD1. CDR1 is MNHEY, CDR2 SVGAGI, per germline. The CDR3 extends over 14 amino acids. Trimming cost V 3 bases and J 7 bases; bases outside gene matches: 2. This CDR3 reads CASSYRQGNSPLHF. In DNA, the CDR3 is TGTGCCAGCAGTTATCGACAGGGGAATTCACCCCTCCACTTT.

The table lists this clone with many counts. V and J are TRBV4-3 and TRBJ1-4, with 8 positions matching TRBD1. The CDR3 totals 15 residues. Per the germline V gene, CDR1 is LGHNA and CDR2 is YSLEER. With 0 bases clipped from V and 12 bases from J, the junction kept 9 bases outside the gene matches. CDR3 amino acids: CASSQDGPGGAELFF. Written as DNA, the CDR3 is TGCGCCAGCAGCCAAGATGGCCCAGGGGGCGCGGAACTGTTTTTT.

The table lists this clone with many counts. This chain uses TRBV15 with TRBJ2-1; D is uncertain. Germline CDR1 and CDR2: LNHNV and YYDKDF (reference sequence). This CDR3 is built from 14 residues. V lost 0 bases, J lost 3 bases, and 6 bases lay in between. CDR3 sequence (DNA): TGTGCCACCAGCAGAGACTTGTACTACAATGAGCAGTTCTTC. As protein: CATSRDLYYNEQFF.